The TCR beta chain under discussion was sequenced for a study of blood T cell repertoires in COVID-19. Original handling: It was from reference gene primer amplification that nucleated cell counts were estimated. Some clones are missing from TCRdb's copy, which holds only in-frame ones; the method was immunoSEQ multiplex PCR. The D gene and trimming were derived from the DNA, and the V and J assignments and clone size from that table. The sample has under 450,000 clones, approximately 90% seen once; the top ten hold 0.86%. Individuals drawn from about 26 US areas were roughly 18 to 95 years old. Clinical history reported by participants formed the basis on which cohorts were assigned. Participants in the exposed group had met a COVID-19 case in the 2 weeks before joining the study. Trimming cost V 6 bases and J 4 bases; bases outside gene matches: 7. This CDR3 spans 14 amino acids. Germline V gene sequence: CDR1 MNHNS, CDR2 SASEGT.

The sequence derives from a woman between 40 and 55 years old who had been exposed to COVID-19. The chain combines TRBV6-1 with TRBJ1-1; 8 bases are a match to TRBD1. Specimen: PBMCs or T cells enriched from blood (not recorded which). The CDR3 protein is CASRSTDRGTEAFF. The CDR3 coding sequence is TGTGCCAGCAGGTCCACAGACAGGGGCACTGAAGCTTTCTTT.